Following are 27 T cell receptor beta chains from one sample sequenced in a study of cytomegalovirus exposure and HLA in healthy donors. The PCR was carried out with 60 Vbeta primers and 13 Jbeta primers. Using immunoSEQ multiplex PCR, the repertoire was profiled, and TCRdb retains in-frame clones only, with some absent. This repertoire shows 130,000 or so clones, about three quarters found once; its top ten account for 1.5% to 2%. The sequenced sample consisted of PBMCs. The receptors were sampled from a female donor in good health and CMV-seronegative.

The V gene is TRBV6-5, the J gene TRBJ1-1; no clear D. The ends were cut back, 5 bases at V and 1 base at J, with 11 bases in the middle. This CDR3 is built from 14 residues. In germline, CDR1 is MNHEY, CDR2 SVGAGI. CDR3 amino acids: CASSENSENTEAFF. In DNA form, the CDR3 reads TGTGCCAGCAGTGAAAACTCCGAGAACACTGAAGCTTTCTTT.

This clone was observed a few times. The rearrangement links TRBV6-1 to TRBJ2-5; 12 bases agree with TRBD2. The CDR3 runs to 15 residues. The ends lost 2 bases at V and 2 bases at J; junction bases unmatched: 0. CDR1 is MNHNS, CDR2 SASEGT, per germline. CDR3 residues: CASSELAGGQETQYF. Here the CDR3 DNA reads TGTGCCAGCAGTGAACTAGCGGGGGGGCAAGAGACCCAGTACTTC.

The chain has TRBV6-5 and TRBJ1-6, with 7 nucleotides matching TRBD1. V shed 6 bases and J 3 bases; nucleotides not matched to a gene: 5. CDR3 length: 15 residues. Germline V gives CDR1 MNHEY, CDR2 SVGAGI. CDR3 residues: CASSSGQFYNSPLHF. The CDR3 DNA is TGTGCCAGCAGCTCGGGACAGTTCTATAATTCACCCCTCCACTTT.

This chain joins TRBV7-3 and TRBJ2-1; 12 nucleotides line up with TRBD2. Trimming cost V 5 bases and J 7 bases; bases outside gene matches: 6. The CDR3 is 15 amino acids. Germline CDR1 and CDR2: SGHTA and FQGTGA. CDR3 protein: CASSQTSGRMNEQFF. In nucleotides, the CDR3 is TGTGCCAGCAGCCAGACTAGCGGGAGAATGAATGAGCAGTTCTTC.

This clone was observed a few times. This chain connects TRBV7-3 to TRBJ1-1; the D is unclear. This CDR3 has 12 amino acids. Trimming stripped 4 bases from V and 3 bases from J, with 6 bases between. Germline loops: CDR1 SGHTA, CDR2 FQGTGA. CDR3 sequence: CASSSGYTEAFF. For the CDR3, the DNA is TGTGCCAGCAGCTCCGGGTACACTGAAGCTTTCTTT.

This chain joins TRBV7-8 and TRBJ1-4; TRBD1 matches at 11 bases. Germline V gene data show CDR1 as SGHVS and CDR2 as FQNEAQ. V shed 4 bases and J 6 bases; nucleotides not matched to a gene: 1. This CDR3 spans 14 amino acids. Here the CDR3 reads CASSWTGGDEKLFF. DNA of the CDR3: TGTGCCAGCAGCTGGACAGGGGGCGATGAAAAACTGTTTTTT. The variable domain in full, completed from reference TRBV7-8 and TRBJ1-4, reads GAGVSQSPRYKVAKRGQDVALRCDPISGHVSLFWYQQALGQGPEFLTYFQNEAQLDKSGLPSDRFFAERPEGSVSTLKIQRTQQEDSAVYLCASSWTGGDEKLFFGSGTQLSVL.

CDR3 sequence (DNA): TGTGCCAGTAGTATATCAAGGGGGCGCGGTGAAGCTTTCTTT. It codes for CASSISRGRGEAFF. The rearrangement uses TRBV19 and TRBJ1-1; 7 bases line up with TRBD1. Germline trimming cut 2 bases from V and 7 bases from J; bases unmatched to any gene: 7. CDR3 length equals 14 residues. The germline CDR1 and CDR2 sequences are LNHDA and SQIVND (reference sequence).

V is TRBV7-9 and J is TRBJ1-5, with D perhaps TRBD1 (5 bases). The ends were cut back, 5 bases at V and 4 bases at J, with 18 bases in the middle. This CDR3 is 16 amino acids long. Germline V gene data show CDR1 as SEHNR and CDR2 as FQNEAQ (reference sequence). The CDR3: CASSAYRGNANQPQHF. The CDR3 nucleotides read TGTGCCAGCAGCGCCTACCGGGGGAACGCGAATCAGCCCCAGCATTTT.

The rearrangement uses TRBV27 and TRBJ2-7, with D possibly matching TRBD1 (5 bases). Trimming took 10 bases from V and 3 from J, leaving 10 bases between them. The CDR3 totals 11 residues. Per germline, CDR1 MNHEY and CDR2 SMNVEV (reference sequence). CDR3 sequence: CATVRGYEQYF. Written as DNA, the CDR3 is TGTGCCACCGTAAGGGGCTACGAGCAGTACTTC.

This chain uses TRBV29-1 with TRBJ1-2; the match to TRBD1 covers 9 bases. V lost 6 bases, J lost 8 bases, and 4 bases stayed unmatched. Germline V gene data show CDR1 as SQVTM and CDR2 as ANQGSEA. This CDR3 region has 11 residues. CDR3 bases: TGCAGCGTACAGGGGGCTGAAGGCTACACCTTC. Encoded protein: CSVQGAEGYTF. The full variable domain, completed using reference TRBV29-1 and TRBJ1-2, is SAVISQKPSRDICQRGTSLTIQCQVDSQVTMMFWYRQQPGQSLTLIATANQGSEATYESGFVIDKFPISRPNLTFSTLTVSNMSPEDSSIYLCSVQGAEGYTFGSGTRLTVV.

This clone was counted between two and nine times. The CDR3 nucleotides read TGTGCTAGTGGTTTGGCAGGGTGGAGTCAGCCCCAGCATTTT. The encoded protein is CASGLAGWSQPQHF. The chain links TRBV12-5 to TRBJ1-5; D may be TRBD1 (5 bases). Trimming cost V 1 base and J 6 bases, with 10 bases left between them. CDR1 is LGHNT and CDR2 is FRNRAP in the germline V gene. This CDR3 comprises 14 residues.

The chain has TRBV9 and TRBJ2-1, with D maybe TRBD2 (7 bases). Trimming took off 6 bases at V and 2 bases at J, with 15 bases between the two ends. The germline gives CDR1 SGDLS, CDR2 YYNGEE. The length of the CDR3 is 15 residues. The CDR3 loop reads CASNRTGGPYNEQFF. In DNA, the CDR3 is TGTGCCAGCAATAGAACGGGGGGCCCCTACAATGAGCAGTTCTTC.

V gene TRBV6-5 combines with J gene TRBJ2-7; TRBD1 matches 7 bases. With V trimmed by 6 bases and J by 3 bases, 11 bases remained unmatched. In germline, CDR1 is MNHEY, CDR2 SVGAGI. The CDR3 is 15 amino acids. CDR3 in DNA: TGTGCCAGCAGAGGCCTAGGGACAGAGAGCTACGAGCAGTACTTC. It specifies CASRGLGTESYEQYF.

This clone was detected a few times. The chain links TRBV28 to TRBJ2-5, with 7 bases fitting TRBD1. Germline V gene sequence: CDR1 MDHEN, CDR2 SYDVKM. V shed 4 bases, J shed 5 bases, and the junction held 10 bases outside the gene matches. This CDR3 has 15 residues. In DNA, the CDR3 is TGTGCCAGCAGTTACAGGGGTGTGGGGATGGAGACCCAGTACTTC. Its translation: CASSYRGVGMETQYF. Together with reference TRBV28 and TRBJ2-5, the CDR3 gives the full variable domain: DVKVTQSSRYLVKRTGEKVFLECVQDMDHENMFWYRQDPGLGLRLIYFSYDVKMKEKGDIPEGYSVSREKKERFSLILESASTNQTSMYLCASSYRGVGMETQYFGPGTRLLVL.

The chain joins TRBV7-8 to TRBJ1-5, with D possibly being TRBD1 (5 bases). Germline V lookup: CDR1 SGHVS, CDR2 FQNEAQ. V lost 1 base and J lost 5, with 9 bases in between. The CDR3 has 14 residues. The CDR3 DNA is TGTGCCAGCAGCTTAGTCATCAGGGATCAGCCCCAGCATTTT. Translating gives CASSLVIRDQPQHF. The full variable domain, with the rest looked up from reference TRBV7-8 and TRBJ1-5, is GAGVSQSPRYKVAKRGQDVALRCDPISGHVSLFWYQQALGQGPEFLTYFQNEAQLDKSGLPSDRFFAERPEGSVSTLKIQRTQQEDSAVYLCASSLVIRDQPQHFGDGTRLSIL.

The chain couples TRBV9 to TRBJ1-2; D possibly corresponds to TRBD1 (5 bases). The CDR3 sequence is 14 residues long. V lost 0 bases, J lost 4 bases, and 10 bases lay in between. Germline CDR1 and CDR2: SGDLS and YYNGEE. The CDR3 spells CASSVEGTGYGYTF. The CDR3 DNA reads TGTGCCAGCAGCGTAGAAGGTACAGGCTATGGCTACACCTTC.

The chain combines TRBV5-1 with TRBJ1-4; no definite D call. Germline lookup yields CDR1 SGHRS and CDR2 YFSETQ. The CDR3 is made up of 17 amino acids. V lost 0 bases, J lost 0 bases, and 12 bases lay in between. CDR3 nucleotide sequence: TGCGCCAGCAGCTTGGATGTAGGGAGCCCAACTAATGAAAAACTGTTTTTT. This codes for CASSLDVGSPTNEKLFF.

The chain employs TRBV7-8 and TRBJ2-7, with TRBD2 matching 9 bases. Trimming cost V 1 base and J 2 bases; bases outside gene matches: 6. This CDR3 contains 16 residues. Per germline, CDR1 SGHVS and CDR2 FQNEAQ. The CDR3 nucleotides are TGTGCCAGCAGCTTAGGAGCGGGGGGACCGACCTACGAGCAGTACTTC. Amino acid sequence: CASSLGAGGPTYEQYF.

The V call is TRBV7-2, the J call TRBJ1-6, with D possibly matching TRBD1 (6 bases). This CDR3 has 16 amino acids. The germline CDR1 and CDR2 sequences are SGHTA and FQGNSA. The V end lost 5 bases, the J end lost 5 bases, and 16 bases lay between the germline ends. The CDR3 nucleotides read TGTGCCAGCAGCATAGAAGGGGGGGGTAATAATTCACCCCTCCACTTT. This encodes CASSIEGGGNNSPLHF.

The chain couples TRBV7-9 to TRBJ2-3; TRBD1 matches at 9 bases. Germline CDR1 reads SEHNR; CDR2 reads FQNEAQ (reference sequence). V lost 5 bases and J lost 7; bases outside the gene matches: 10. CDR3 length: 15 residues. CDR3 nucleotides: TGTGCCAGCAGCCCGGGGACAGGGAGGAGGTATACGCAGTATTTT. This translates into CASSPGTGRRYTQYF.

This chain's CDR3 is CASSLVGGGYGYTF. Here the CDR3 DNA reads TGCGCCAGCAGCTTGGTCGGGGGAGGCTATGGCTACACCTTC. V and J are TRBV5-1 and TRBJ1-2, with D maybe TRBD1 (5 bases). Germline CDR1 and CDR2: SGHRS and YFSETQ. The CDR3 spans 14 residues. The V end lost 0 bases, the J end lost 4 bases, and 10 bases lay between the germline ends.

The chain recombines TRBV6-1 with TRBJ2-1; 9 bases are a match to TRBD1. The CDR3 sequence is 13 residues long. CDR1 and CDR2 (germline): MNHNS, SASEGT. The ends lost 7 bases at V and 6 bases at J; junction bases unmatched: 4. The CDR3 protein is CASTGTGLNEQFF. In nucleotides, the CDR3 is TGTGCCAGCACGGGGACAGGGCTCAATGAGCAGTTCTTC.

The chain combines TRBV5-4 with TRBJ2-2; D gene ambiguous. CDR3 size: 14 residues. V gave up 2 bases and J gave up 7 bases, with 12 bases separating them. The germline gives CDR1 SGHNT, CDR2 YYREEE (reference sequence). This chain's CDR3 is CASSLGEYGGELFF. CDR3 DNA sequence: TGTGCCAGCAGCTTAGGAGAATACGGCGGGGAGCTGTTTTTT.

A few counts support this clone. The chain uses TRBV6-5 and TRBJ1-6, with a weak D call TRBD1 (6 bases). The CDR3 is 15 amino acids. Per the germline V gene, CDR1 is MNHEY and CDR2 is SVGAGI. The ends were cut back, 2 bases at V and 7 bases at J, with 12 bases in the middle. CDR3 DNA sequence: TGTGCCAGCAGTTACGCAGGGGAAAGCAATTCACCCCTCCACTTT. Translation gives CASSYAGESNSPLHF.

This sequence joins TRBV5-1 and TRBJ2-7; maybe TRBD1 (6 bases). In germline, CDR1 is SGHRS, CDR2 YFSETQ. The V end was cut by 0 bases, the J end by 4 bases, with 11 bases between. CDR3 length equals 14 residues. In DNA, the CDR3 is TGCGCCAGCAGCTTGGAGTGGGGGCGGTACGAGCAGTACTTC. Translating it yields CASSLEWGRYEQYF.

This sequence joins TRBV11-2 and TRBJ1-1, with 7 bases matching TRBD1. Germline V gene sequence: CDR1 SGHAT, CDR2 FQNNGV. This CDR3 has 15 residues. V lost 0 bases, J lost 2 bases, and 3 bases stayed unmatched. The CDR3 protein is CASSLDTGANTEAFF. Written as DNA, the CDR3 is TGTGCCAGCAGCTTAGACACAGGGGCAAACACTGAAGCTTTCTTT.

This clone was counted between two and nine times. J is TRBJ2-7 and V is TRBV15, with D perhaps TRBD2 (6 bases). This CDR3 spans 13 amino acids. Germline V gene data show CDR1 as LNHNV and CDR2 as YYDKDF (reference sequence). Trimming removed 3 bases from V and 3 bases from J, with 9 bases in between. CDR3 residues: CATSSLGGYEQYF. The CDR3 region has the DNA TGTGCCACCAGCAGCCTCGGGGGCTACGAGCAGTACTTC. The whole variable domain, filled in from reference TRBV15 and TRBJ2-7, reads DAMVIQNPRYQVTQFGKPVTLSCSQTLNHNVMYWYQQKSSQAPKLLFHYYDKDFNNEADTPDNFQSRRPNTSFCFLDIRSPGLGDTAMYLCATSSLGGYEQYFGPGTRLTVT.